Listed below are T cell receptor beta chains from one sample, sequenced in a study of blood T cells in healthy people across ages. MiXCR was run by TCRdb on the 5' RACE reads, yielding one entry per CDR3 protein. The data contain roughly 1,800,000 distinct CDR3 sequences, just under 50% of them singletons. Sequenced sample: blood. These receptors were collected from a woman between 35 and 50 years old in good health. The CDR3 runs from the conserved cysteine through the conserved F or W. D genes are given only for firm matches. Size values are once, few and many counts, or a class for expanded clones, and some rows have none.

J: TRBJ1-2; V: TRBV5-1; D: .; size: .; DNA: TGCGCCAGCAGCTCCGCAGAGGGTCGTAATGGCTACACCTTC; CDR3: CASSSAEGRNGYTF
J: TRBJ2-7; V: TRBV4-1; D: .; size: .; DNA: TGCGCCAGCAGCCAAGGACACAGTGTGGACGAGCAGTACTTC; CDR3: CASSQGHSVDEQYF
J: TRBJ1-2; V: TRBV7-9; D: TRBD1; size: .; DNA: TGTGCCAGCAGCCCCGAGAGGTCAGGGGGAAACTATGGCTACACCTTC; CDR3: CASSPERSGGNYGYTF
J: TRBJ2-2; V: TRBV4-2; D: .; size: .; DNA: TGTGCCAGCAGCCAAGGCCTAGGGGCCAACACCGGGGAGCTGTTTTTT; CDR3: CASSQGLGANTGELFF
J: TRBJ2-4; V: TRBV13; D: TRBD1; size: .; DNA: TGTGCCAGCAGCGCCTGGACAGGGGAAGCCAAAAACATTCAGTACTTC; CDR3: CASSAWTGEAKNIQYF
J: TRBJ2-6; V: TRBV27; D: .; size: .; DNA: TGTGCCAGCAGTTTATTCAGCACAGTCTCTGGGGCCAACGTCCTGACTTTC; CDR3: CASSLFSTVSGANVLTF
J: TRBJ2-1; V: TRBV6-2/TRBV6-3; D: TRBD2; size: .; DNA: TGTGCCAGCAGTTACGCCGCGGGGGGCACGATCGATGAGCAGTTCTTC; CDR3: CASSYAAGGTIDEQFF
J: TRBJ1-1; V: TRBV5-1; D: TRBD1; size: .; DNA: TGCGCCCGCAGCTTGGCCACGACAGGGAGGAACACTGAAGCTTTCTTT; CDR3: CARSLATTGRNTEAFF
J: TRBJ2-3; V: TRBV7-2; D: .; size: few; DNA: TGTGCCAGCAGCTTAGTGTCAAGGTTTGCAGATACGCAGTATTTT; CDR3: CASSLVSRFADTQYF
J: TRBJ2-3; V: TRBV28; D: .; size: .; DNA: TGTGCCAGCAGTTTAGCAACGGGAGATACGCAGTATTTT; CDR3: CASSLATGDTQYF
J: TRBJ2-5; V: TRBV28; D: .; size: once; DNA: TGTGCCAGCAGTTTAGGGAAGGGATCCAGGGGGACCCAGTACTTC; CDR3: CASSLGKGSRGTQYF
J: TRBJ1-2; V: TRBV2; D: TRBD1; size: .; DNA: TGTGCCAGCACAGGGGACAGCTCGTTAGGCTACACCTTC; CDR3: CASTGDSSLGYTF
J: TRBJ2-5; V: TRBV4-3; D: .; size: .; DNA: TGCGTCAGCAGCCTAGGTCGGGGTACCGGAGGGACCCAGTACTTC; CDR3: CVSSLGRGTGGTQYF
J: TRBJ2-1; V: TRBV7-9; D: TRBD2; size: .; DNA: TGTGCCAGCAGCTTAGGACTAGCGGGGGCCGACAATGAGCAGTTCTTC; CDR3: CASSLGLAGADNEQFF
J: TRBJ2-5; V: TRBV20-1; D: .; size: .; DNA: TGCAGTGCTAGGGAGGGACTTGGAGAGACCCAGTACTTC; CDR3: CSAREGLGETQYF
J: TRBJ2-2; V: TRBV7-9; D: TRBD1; size: once; DNA: TGTGCCAGCAGCATTTGGACAGGGGACGGGGAGCTGTTTTTT; CDR3: CASSIWTGDGELFF
J: TRBJ2-7; V: TRBV7-9; D: .; size: .; DNA: TGTGCCAGCAGCTCAAGACTGGACTACGAGCAGTACTTC; CDR3: CASSSRLDYEQYF
J: TRBJ2-7; V: TRBV29-1; D: .; size: .; DNA: TGCAGCGTCTATTTTACGACAGGCCCCTACGAGCAGTACTTC; CDR3: CSVYFTTGPYEQYF